This entry describes one T cell receptor beta chain. As yet, its antigen is unknown. The data are from a study of CD4 T cells in relation to SARS-CoV-2 and coronaviruses. The overall study: Convalescent patients were fewer than ten males and a few females; two were Hispanic.

Some clones are missing from TCRdb's copy, which holds only in-frame ones; the method was immunoSEQ multiplex PCR. The sample gives 30,000 to 45,000 clones, more than 65% of which show up once; about 20% is in the top ten. Naive and memory CD4+ T cells were separated from cryopreserved PBMCs. Germline CDR1 is SGHRS and CDR2 is YFSETQ. V was clipped by 2 bases and J by 2 bases, with 11 bases between them. The CDR3 covers 14 residues. The rearrangement uses TRBV5-1 and TRBJ2-7, with a weak D call TRBD2 (5 bases). Sequencing was carried out using memory CD4+ T cells from PBMCs, cultured in vitro. This TCR derives from an adult with COVID-19. This CDR3 reads CASSFQEDAYEQYF. In nucleotides, the CDR3 is TGCGCCAGCAGCTTCCAGGAGGACGCCTACGAGCAGTACTTC.